These 30 T cell receptor beta chains originate from one sample sequenced in a study of blood T cells in healthy people across ages. With a J-beta primer mix and a sample-barcoded 5' primer, a second PCR ran roughly 6 to 11 cycles. TCRdb processed the 5' RACE reads anew with MiXCR; each CDR3 protein has one entry. Of about 1.4 million distinct CDR3 sequences in the sample, roughly 59% were seen once. Sequenced material: blood. The receptors were gathered from a man aged 18 to 30 in good health.

The gene calls are TRBV7-9 and TRBJ2-5, with a weak D call TRBD2 (6 bases). The V gene lost 4 bases and the J gene lost 5 bases, with 32 bases spanning the gap. The CDR3 sequence is 20 residues long. The germline V gene encodes CDR1 SEHNR and CDR2 FQNEAQ (reference sequence). The CDR3 protein is CASSSDGGLGLVVGFETQYF. The CDR3 nucleotides are TGTGCCAGCAGCTCAGACGGAGGGCTGGGGCTAGTTGTAGGCTTCGAGACCCAGTACTTC.

J is TRBJ2-1 and V is TRBV14; the match to TRBD1 covers 8 bases. There are 17 residues in the CDR3. In germline, CDR1 is SGHDN, CDR2 FVKESK. The V gene end was trimmed by 3 bases and the J gene end by 5 bases; junction bases not matched to a gene: 12. CDR3 sequence: CASSQYPGQGQDNEQFF. CDR3 DNA: TGTGCCAGCAGCCAGTACCCAGGACAGGGTCAAGACAATGAGCAGTTCTTC. The complete variable domain, with remaining parts taken from reference TRBV14 and TRBJ2-1, reads EAGVTQFPSHSVIEKGQTVTLRCDPISGHDNLYWYRRVMGKEIKFLLHFVKESKQDESGMPNNRFLAERTGGTYSTLKVQPAELEDSGVYFCASSQYPGQGQDNEQFFGPGTRLTVL.

This clonotype was found a few times. The V call is TRBV4-2, the J call TRBJ2-7; 10 bases agree with TRBD1. Germline V lookup: CDR1 LGHNA, CDR2 YNFKEQ. Losses at the gene ends were 5 bases for V and 2 bases for J; bases not matched to a gene: 3. The CDR3 covers 14 residues. CDR3 amino acids: CASSGTGAAYEQYF. The DNA for the CDR3 is TGTGCCAGCAGCGGGACAGGGGCAGCCTACGAGCAGTACTTC.

The rearrangement links TRBV28 to TRBJ2-7, with a weak D call TRBD2 (7 bases). Looked up from germline, CDR1 is MDHEN and CDR2 is SYDVKM. This CDR3 region has 15 residues. Trimming removed 6 bases at V and 3 bases at J, with 18 bases between. CDR3 nucleotide sequence: TGTGCCAGCAGGAAACGTGGGGGGGGCCTCTACGAGCAGTACTTC. It specifies CASRKRGGGLYEQYF.

This clonotype occurred a few times. The chain recombines TRBV6-5 with TRBJ2-3; D call uncertain. Germline V gives CDR1 MNHEY, CDR2 SVGAGI. The CDR3 is 14 residues long. V lost 2 bases to trimming and J lost 6 bases, with 12 bases between them. CDR3 coding DNA: TGTGCCAGCAGTTACGGAGCTAACTCGGATACGCAGTATTTT. Its protein product is CASSYGANSDTQYF.

Only a few counts were recorded for this clonotype. J is TRBJ2-7 and V is TRBV4-2, with TRBD1 matching over 7 bases. The junction had 10 bases not matched to a gene; V was cut back by 8 bases and J by 3 bases. CDR1 LGHNA and CDR2 YNFKEQ come from the germline V gene. The CDR3 spans 14 residues. The CDR3 loop reads CASPRTGANYEQYF. DNA of the CDR3: TGTGCCAGCCCCCGGACAGGAGCCAACTACGAGCAGTACTTC.

The V gene is TRBV15, the J gene TRBJ1-2, with TRBD1 identical over 7 bases. Germline values: CDR1 LNHNV, CDR2 YYDKDF (reference sequence). The CDR3 runs 15 residues. V was clipped by 3 bases and J by 0 bases; unmatched bases: 4. In DNA, the CDR3 is TGTGCCACCAGCAGCCCGGGACAGCCTAACTATGGCTACACCTTC. Translated, it gives CATSSPGQPNYGYTF.

The rearrangement joins TRBV6-1 to TRBJ2-1, with 14 positions matching TRBD2. The CDR3 has 17 residues. Germline values: CDR1 MNHNS, CDR2 SASEGT. Trimming at V came to 6 bases and at J to 0 bases, leaving 4 bases not matched to a gene. The DNA for the CDR3 is TGTGCCAGCAGCTCCGGGACTAGCGGGAGCTCCTACAATGAGCAGTTCTTC. Its protein product is CASSSGTSGSSYNEQFF.

The chain carries TRBV4-1 and TRBJ1-1, with D possibly matching TRBD1 (6 bases). Trimming removed 0 bases at V and 7 bases at J, with 18 bases between. The CDR3 runs 16 residues. The germline CDR1 and CDR2 sequences are MGHRA and YSYEKL. CDR3 nucleotides: TGCGCCAGCAGCCAAGAAGGGGGGAAGTTAGGGAGTGAAGCTTTCTTT. This codes for CASSQEGGKLGSEAFF.

This clonotype turned up a few times. The V gene is TRBV12-3 or TRBV12-4, the J gene TRBJ2-5, with 8 bases lining up with TRBD1. J was trimmed by 6 bases and V by 5 bases; bases with no gene match: 8. This CDR3 is built from 14 residues. The CDR3 loop reads CASSPGQGGKTQYF. CDR3 coding DNA: TGTGCCAGCAGTCCCGGACAGGGCGGAAAGACCCAGTACTTC.

The CDR3 loop reads CASSQESLGGSSYEQYF. Here the CDR3 DNA reads TGCGCCAGCAGCCAAGAGAGCCTCGGGGGGAGCTCCTACGAGCAGTACTTC. J is TRBJ2-7 and V is TRBV4-1, with 7 bases lining up with TRBD2. Germline V gene lookup returns CDR1 MGHRA and CDR2 YSYEKL. The CDR3 extends over 17 amino acids. Trimming at V came to 0 bases and at J to 0 bases, leaving 8 bases not matched to a gene.

This clonotype was seen only a few times. The chain uses TRBV29-1 and TRBJ2-7; 12 nucleotides align to TRBD2. The CDR3 covers 16 residues. The V gene's germline CDR1 is SQVTM and CDR2 ANQGSEA. V shed 7 bases and J 0 bases; nucleotides not matched to a gene: 10. The CDR3 DNA reads as TGCAGCGCCGAGTCACTAGCGGGAGGACTCTCCTACGAGCAGTACTTC. This sequence encodes CSAESLAGGLSYEQYF.

This clonotype was detected a few times. The chain joins TRBV6-5 to TRBJ2-7, with 9 bases aligning to TRBD2. Losses at the gene ends were 6 bases for V and 3 bases for J; bases not matched to a gene: 6. Germline lookup yields CDR1 MNHEY and CDR2 SVGAGI. This CDR3 comprises 14 residues. In DNA form, the CDR3 reads TGTGCCAGCAGACGACTACTAGCGGGCTACGAGCAGTACTTC. Translation gives CASRRLLAGYEQYF.

The V and J genes are TRBV7-6 and TRBJ2-7; D perhaps matches TRBD1 (5 bases). The CDR3 extends over 14 amino acids. The V gene's germline CDR1 is SGHVS and CDR2 FNYEAQ. V lost 3 bases, J lost 5 bases, and 14 bases lay in between. The CDR3 here is CASSFAGIKDEQYF. As DNA, the CDR3 is TGTGCCAGCAGCTTCGCAGGGATTAAGGACGAGCAGTACTTC.

This clonotype was picked up a small number of times. The chain carries TRBV27 and TRBJ1-1; D is ambiguous. From germline, CDR1 is MNHEY and CDR2 SMNVEV (reference sequence). V shed 2 bases and J shed 1 base, with 11 bases lying between them. The CDR3 runs to 15 residues. The CDR3 is CASSLGERRNTEAFF. The CDR3 DNA reads as TGTGCCAGCAGTTTAGGTGAACGGCGGAACACTGAAGCTTTCTTT.

The V and J genes are TRBV20-1 and TRBJ1-5, with TRBD1 matching 11 bases. The CDR3 has 17 amino acids. Germline V CDR1 and CDR2: DFQATT, SNEGSKA (reference sequence). J lost 3 bases, V lost 0 bases, and 7 bases had no gene match. DNA for the CDR3: TGCAGTGCTAGAGATCAGGACAGGGGGCCGGCCAATCAGCCCCAGCATTTT. Its protein is CSARDQDRGPANQPQHF.

V is TRBV5-1 and J is TRBJ1-2; possibly TRBD1 for D (5 bases). CDR1 and CDR2 from the germline V gene are SGHRS and YFSETQ. Trimming removed 0 bases from V and 0 bases from J, with 18 bases in between. The CDR3 sequence is 18 residues long. CDR3 nucleotides: TGCGCCAGCAGCTTGGGCGCAGGGCTACTCGAAGCTAACTATGGCTACACCTTC. Translated: CASSLGAGLLEANYGYTF.

V and J are TRBV4-1 and TRBJ2-3; 7 nucleotides align to TRBD2. The CDR3 runs 16 residues. Trimming cost V 4 bases and J 2 bases; bases outside gene matches: 9. Germline CDR1 is MGHRA and CDR2 is YSYEKL. CDR3 coding DNA: TGCGCCAGCAGCCCGTGGAATAGCGGGTACACAGATACGCAGTATTTT. It translates to CASSPWNSGYTDTQYF.

There are a few counts of this clonotype. The chain carries TRBV6-6 and TRBJ2-1; TRBD1 matches at 7 bases. The CDR3 runs to 14 residues. Unmatched junction bases numbered 10, after V lost 5 bases and J lost 9 bases. CDR1 MNHNY and CDR2 SVGAGI come from the germline V gene (reference sequence). As DNA, the CDR3 is TGTGCCAGCAGTACCCCACAGGGGTGGGGTGAGCAGTTCTTC. This sequence encodes CASSTPQGWGEQFF.

The V call is TRBV7-2, the J call TRBJ1-4; D is uncertain. V was trimmed by 3 bases and J by 15 bases, leaving 14 bases between them. The V gene's germline CDR1 is SGHTA and CDR2 FQGNSA. The CDR3 is made up of 12 amino acids. The CDR3 DNA is TGTGCCAGCAGCTTGAGTTACGAGAGGTTGTTTTTT. It is translated as CASSLSYERLFF. The full variable domain, completed using reference TRBV7-2 and TRBJ1-4, is GAGVSQSPSNKVTEKGKDVELRCDPISGHTALYWYRQSLGQGLEFLIYFQGNSAPDKSGLPSDRFSAERTGGSVSTLTIQRTQQEDSAVYLCASSLSYERLFFGSGTQLSVL.

This clonotype was observed a few times. The chain recombines TRBV4-2 with TRBJ2-1, with TRBD2 identical over 15 bases. The CDR3 loop spans 18 amino acids. Germline values: CDR1 LGHNA, CDR2 YNFKEQ. Trimming took 1 base from V and 1 from J; bases not matched to a gene: 2. CDR3 sequence (DNA): TGTGCCAGCAGCCAAGGGACTAGCGGGGGGGAATCCTACAATGAGCAGTTCTTC. It specifies CASSQGTSGGESYNEQFF.

This chain joins TRBV10-1 and TRBJ2-5; D remains unclear. Matching the DNA end better, TRBJ2-7 makes the J call doubtful. The CDR3 is 14 amino acids. Germline values: CDR1 WNHNN, CDR2 SYGVQD (reference sequence). This chain's CDR3 is CASSEYGISYEQYF. In DNA form, the CDR3 reads TGCGCCAGCAGTGAATATGGAATCTCCTACGAGCAGTACTTC.

The V call is TRBV2, the J call TRBJ2-1; TRBD2 aligns across 10 bases. This CDR3 is 15 amino acids long. The trim removed 6 bases at V and 7 bases at J, leaving 9 bases unmatched. CDR1 and CDR2 (germline): SNHLY, FYNNEI. The CDR3 reads CASRGLAGVRNEQFF. As DNA, the CDR3 is TGTGCCAGCAGGGGGCTAGCGGGAGTACGGAATGAGCAGTTCTTC.

The chain employs TRBV10-3 and TRBJ1-1; D remains unclear. Germline V lookup: CDR1 ENHRY, CDR2 SYGVKD. The CDR3 is made up of 13 amino acids. V dropped 4 bases and J dropped 6 bases, with 12 bases sitting between them. CDR3: CAISGPRIAEAFF. As DNA, the CDR3 is TGTGCCATCAGTGGGCCCAGGATCGCTGAAGCTTTCTTT.

This clonotype occurred a few times. The V call is TRBV10-3, the J call TRBJ2-1; perhaps TRBD1 as D (6 bases). The V end was cut by 5 bases, the J end by 0 bases, with 11 bases between. CDR3 length: 15 amino acids. Germline V CDR1 and CDR2: ENHRY, SYGVKD. The CDR3 sequence: CAISSGTSSYNEQFF. The CDR3 DNA reads as TGTGCCATCAGTTCGGGGACAAGCTCCTACAATGAGCAGTTCTTC.

A word on this clonotype: An end of the junction does not agree with germline; a read error may underlie this. The chain recombines TRBV4-2 with TRBJ1-4; 8 nucleotides align to TRBD1. The CDR3 runs 15 residues. Germline CDR1 is LGHNA and CDR2 is YNFKEQ. CDR3 residues: CASSQEWTGLEKLFF. In DNA form, the CDR3 reads TGTGCCAGTAGCCAAGAGTGGACAGGGCTGGAGAAACTGTTTTTT.

This sequence joins TRBV6-2 or TRBV6-3 and TRBJ1-1; D possibly corresponds to TRBD1 (5 bases). Looked up from germline, CDR1 is MNHEY and CDR2 is SVGEGT. Trimming took 5 bases from V and 5 from J, leaving 18 bases between them. The CDR3 consists of 15 residues. For the CDR3, the DNA is TGTGCCAGCAGTGACCCTATAGGGGTTCCGACTGAAGCTTTCTTT. This codes for CASSDPIGVPTEAFF.

The chain couples TRBV4-3 to TRBJ2-1; perhaps D is TRBD1 or TRBD2 (5 bases each). In germline, CDR1 is LGHNA, CDR2 YSLEER. The V end was cut by 0 bases, the J end by 4 bases, with 19 bases between. The CDR3 is 18 residues long. The CDR3 DNA is TGCGCCAGCAGCCAAGAACGGACTTTGGGACGGTTTTACAATGAGCAGTTCTTC. Translation gives CASSQERTLGRFYNEQFF.

The chain links TRBV7-9 to TRBJ1-1; 7 bases match TRBD1. The CDR3 sequence is 12 residues long. Germline V gene data show CDR1 as SEHNR and CDR2 as FQNEAQ (reference sequence). V lost 2 bases to trimming and J lost 8 bases; unmatched junction nucleotides: 2. The CDR3 protein is CASSLPDREAFF. The CDR3 region has the DNA TGTGCCAGCAGCTTACCGGACAGGGAAGCTTTCTTT.

The chain has TRBV20-1 and TRBJ2-3; the match to TRBD2 covers 15 bases. Germline values: CDR1 DFQATT, CDR2 SNEGSKA (reference sequence). The CDR3 is made up of 18 amino acids. The V and J ends lost 3 bases and 6 bases, in that order; junction bases with no gene match: 13. CDR3 DNA: TGCAGTGCTAGCCCGGTGGGACTAGCGGGAGGCGTAATTGATACGCAGTATTTT. Protein sequence: CSASPVGLAGGVIDTQYF.